A selection of T cell receptor beta chains follows, all from one sample in a study of blood T cells in healthy people across ages. TCRdb passed the 5' RACE reads through MiXCR, listing each CDR3 protein once. Among fewer than 700,000 distinct CDR3 sequences listed, 45% to 55% were seen once. Input material: blood. These receptors were collected from a man of 80 years or more in good health. Both conserved end residues are part of each CDR3. The D gene is left open where the match is weak. Some rows mark clone size as missing; the rest say once, few, many or name a class of expanded clone.

TRBV6-2/TRBV6-3	TRBJ2-1	NA	NA	TGTGCCAGCAGTTACGACCGGGGGAATTATTACTACAATGAGCAGTTCTTC	CASSYDRGNYYYNEQFF
TRBV7-8	TRBJ2-1	few	NA	TGTGCCAGCAGCTTACCTGGGTCTCGCGATGAGCAGTTCTTC	CASSLPGSRDEQFF
TRBV7-9	TRBJ2-7	NA	TRBD1	TGTGCCAGCAGCTTCACCCCAGGACAGGGCTCGAGCGACGAGCAGTACTTC	CASSFTPGQGSSDEQYF
TRBV20-1	TRBJ2-7	once	TRBD1	TGCAGTGCTTCGGACAGGAGCTTATACGAGCAGTACTTC	CSASDRSLYEQYF
TRBV4-2	TRBJ2-1	many	TRBD2	TGTGCCAGCAGCCAAGATTCTAGCGGATCCAATGAGCAGTTCTTC	CASSQDSSGSNEQFF
TRBV18	TRBJ2-5	NA	NA	TGTGCCAGCTCATCACAGTCGGGGCAAGAGACCCAGTACTTC	CASSSQSGQETQYF
TRBV20-1	TRBJ1-5	NA	NA	TGCAGTGCTAGTCCCCTAGATCAGCCCCAGCATTTT	CSASPLDQPQHF
TRBV11-1	TRBJ2-7	NA	TRBD1	TGTGCCAGCAGCACCGGGACAGGGGGTATTTACGAGCAGTACTTC	CASSTGTGGIYEQYF
TRBV10-3	TRBJ1-1	few	NA	TGTGCCATCAGTGAGGCAGAAAACACTGAAGCTTTCTTT	CAISEAENTEAFF
TRBV7-9	TRBJ1-1	NA	NA	TGTGCCAGCAGCTTTGGACTGGTGAGCGCTTTCTTT	CASSFGLVSAFF
TRBV7-2	TRBJ1-1	NA	TRBD1	TGTGCCAGCAGCTCAAACAGGGGTGGTACTGAAGCTTTCTTT	CASSSNRGGTEAFF
TRBV7-2	TRBJ1-6	NA	NA	TGTGCCAGCAGAGGGGGGACGACAGGTCTTTATTCACCCCTCCACTTT	CASRGGTTGLYSPLHF
TRBV29-1	TRBJ1-1	NA	NA	TGCAGCGTTCCTGGCCAGGTTAACACTGAAGCTTTCTTT	CSVPGQVNTEAFF
TRBV7-2	TRBJ2-1	once	TRBD2	TGTGCCAGCAGCTCCCGGACTAGCGGGAGGTCCAGCTCCTACAATGAGCAGTTCTTC	CASSSRTSGRSSSYNEQFF
TRBV11-2	TRBJ2-7	few	TRBD2	TGTGCCAGCAGCTTACCTAGCGGACCCTACGAGCAGTACTTC	CASSLPSGPYEQYF
TRBV6-5	TRBJ2-6	few	TRBD1	TGTGCCAGCAGTTACTCCGGGACAGGGGGCGCTGGGGCCAACGTCCTGACTTTC	CASSYSGTGGAGANVLTF
TRBV4-1	TRBJ2-7	NA	NA	TGCGCCAGCAGCCAAGATGGATTCAATTCCGCCTACGAGCAGTACTTC	CASSQDGFNSAYEQYF
TRBV5-4	TRBJ2-3	NA	TRBD1	TGTGCCAGCAGCTTAGATCTACAAAGGACAGGGGGCACAGATACGCAGTATTTT	CASSLDLQRTGGTDTQYF
TRBV9	TRBJ2-5	NA	TRBD2	TGTGCCAGCAGCCCCCTATCCGCTGCGGGAGGAGGAGAGACCCAGTACTTC	CASSPLSAAGGGETQYF
TRBV7-2	TRBJ1-2	NA	NA	TGTGCCAGCAGTAGCGGGACCCTCTATGGCTACACCTTC	CASSSGTLYGYTF
TRBV7-2	TRBJ2-1	few	TRBD2	TGTGCCAGCAGCCCGGTAGCGGGAGCCTACAATGAGCAGTTCTTC	CASSPVAGAYNEQFF
TRBV6-5	TRBJ2-1	NA	NA	TGTGCCAGCAGTTACGCGTGGCGGGGCGTGTGGGAGCAGTTCTTC	CASSYAWRGVWEQFF
TRBV5-1	TRBJ2-1	few	TRBD2	TGCGCCACCCAGCGGGAGGTGGGCAATGAGCAGTTCTTC	CATQREVGNEQFF
TRBV5-1	TRBJ2-7	NA	NA	TGCGCCAGCAGGCTAGAACTCCGGGACTCGGACTACGAGCAGTACTTC	CASRLELRDSDYEQYF
TRBV6-6	TRBJ2-3	many	TRBD2	TGTGCCAGCAGGCCTCGGGGACTAGCTAGCACAGATACGCAGTATTTT	CASRPRGLASTDTQYF
TRBV20-1	TRBJ2-7	NA	TRBD1	TGCAGTGCTAGCCAGGGGGCCAGGTCCTACGAGCAGTACTTC	CSASQGARSYEQYF
TRBV6-5	TRBJ1-6	NA	NA	TGTGCCAGCAGTGTAGTCAAGGAGCAGTCACCCCTCCACTTT	CASSVVKEQSPLHF
TRBV20-1	TRBJ2-5	NA	TRBD1	TGCAGTGCTATCTTGCGACAGGGGGAAGAGACCCAGTACTTC	CSAILRQGEETQYF
TRBV9	TRBJ2-5	NA	TRBD2	TGTGCCAGCAGCGTAGCGCCTAGCGGGAGTGGCGAAGAGACCCAGTACTTC	CASSVAPSGSGEETQYF
TRBV27	TRBJ2-7	NA	NA	TGTGCCAGCAGTCTGGCCAGGGTCGGGGCCGAGCAGTACTTC	CASSLARVGAEQYF
TRBV27	TRBJ2-5	NA	TRBD2	TGTGCCAGCAGTTCGGGACTAGCGGGAGTTCGGGAGACCCAGTACTTC	CASSSGLAGVRETQYF
TRBV15	TRBJ2-7	NA	TRBD1	TGTGCCACCGCAACAGGGGGCCAGTACGAGCAGTACTTC	CATATGGQYEQYF
TRBV12-3/TRBV12-4	TRBJ2-1	NA	TRBD2	TGTGCCAGCAGTTTTCGGACTAGCGGACCGACCACCCACAATGAGCAGTTCTTC	CASSFRTSGPTTHNEQFF
TRBV5-1	TRBJ2-3	few	NA	TGCGCCAGCAGCTTGGATCTAGGGTCAGATACGCAGTATTTT	CASSLDLGSDTQYF
TRBV12-3/TRBV12-4	TRBJ2-3	NA	NA	TGTGCCAGCAGTTTACTGAGGGGGAGAGGGGATACGCAGTATTTT	CASSLLRGRGDTQYF
TRBV18	TRBJ1-2	NA	TRBD1	TGTGCCAGCTCACCACGGGACAGGGGATCTGGCTACACCTTC	CASSPRDRGSGYTF
TRBV3-1	TRBJ2-7	NA	TRBD2	TGTGCCAGCAGCCATCGAAGATGGCTAGCGGGAGAACCCGAGCAGTACTTC	CASSHRRWLAGEPEQYF
TRBV7-9	TRBJ1-2	few	TRBD1	TGTGCCAGCAGCGCCACCGGGACAGGCAGCGAGAGCTACACCTTC	CASSATGTGSESYTF
TRBV29-1	TRBJ2-3	NA	TRBD2	TGCAGCGTCGCCCTTTATGGGACTAGGAGTTCAGATACGCAGTATTTT	CSVALYGTRSSDTQYF
TRBV18	TRBJ2-3	NA	TRBD1	TGTGCCAGCTCACGGGACAGGGCCGGCACAGATACGCAGTATTTT	CASSRDRAGTDTQYF
TRBV6-1	TRBJ2-7	NA	TRBD2	TGTGCCAGCAGCGACCTCTTGACTAGCGCCTCCTACGAGCAGTACTTC	CASSDLLTSASYEQYF
TRBV7-3	TRBJ1-1	NA	NA	TGTGCCAGCAGCCCAATACTAGGGGACATACTGGGCACTGAAGCTTTCTTT	CASSPILGDILGTEAFF
TRBV3-1	TRBJ1-2	NA	TRBD1	TGTGCCAGCAGCACGACAGGGACTAACTATGGCTACACCTTC	CASSTTGTNYGYTF
TRBV20-1	TRBJ2-3	NA	TRBD2	TGCAGTGCTAGAAGTCCTAGCGGGAGCTCAGATACGCAGTATTTT	CSARSPSGSSDTQYF
TRBV7-6	TRBJ2-5	NA	TRBD2	TGTGCCAGCAGCCCCTGGAGTAGCGGGGAGCAAGAGACCCAGTACTTC	CASSPWSSGEQETQYF
TRBV20-1	TRBJ2-7	NA	NA	TGCAGTGCACCTTATTTGGGCGAGCAGTACTTC	CSAPYLGEQYF